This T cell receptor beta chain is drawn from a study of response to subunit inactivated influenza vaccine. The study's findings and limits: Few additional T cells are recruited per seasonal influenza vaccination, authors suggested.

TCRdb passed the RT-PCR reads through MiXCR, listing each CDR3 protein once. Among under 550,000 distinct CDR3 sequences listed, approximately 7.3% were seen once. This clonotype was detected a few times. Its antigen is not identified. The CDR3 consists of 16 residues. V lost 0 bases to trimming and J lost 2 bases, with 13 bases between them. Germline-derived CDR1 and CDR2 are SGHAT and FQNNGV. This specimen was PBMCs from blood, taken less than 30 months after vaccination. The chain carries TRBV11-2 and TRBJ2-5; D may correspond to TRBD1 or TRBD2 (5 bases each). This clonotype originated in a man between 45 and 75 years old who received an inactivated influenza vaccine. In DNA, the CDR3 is TGTGCCAGCAGCTTAGAGGCTGGGGGACGGCAAGAGACCCAGTACTTC. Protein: CASSLEAGGRQETQYF.